The TCR beta chain described here comes from a study of regulatory T cells in long-lasting Graves disease. Study findings and constraints: The study found persistent patients shared more public clonotypes (over 2,500) than new patients (roughly 880).

In building TCR beta libraries, iRepertoire HTBI primers were used together with Arm-PCR of CDR3 regions. The authors' processing: Segment identification across samples yielded about 60 TRBV and approximately 15 TRBJ segments. Using its own MiXCR run on the multiplex PCR reads, TCRdb lists one record per CDR3 protein. The authors' filters were not applied to this entry. The table records approximately 230,000 distinct CDR3 sequences, around 20% of them present only once. Time point meaning: newly diagnosed GD, antithyroid drugs for less than 3 months. From PBMCs, RNA was extracted and then used to make the TCR library. The authors diagnosed Graves' disease using American Thyroid Association guidelines. About this clonotype itself: Its antigen remains unidentified.

The TCR was taken from a female donor with Graves disease. Here the sequenced sample was peripheral blood mononuclear cells (PBMCs), taken at new diagnosis, from a patient treated with antithyroid drugs.

The CDR3 DNA follows: TGTGCCAGTAGTAATAAGGGTGGGGCCAACGTCCTGACTTTC. It is translated as CASSNKGGANVLTF. The rearrangement links TRBV19 to TRBJ2-6; D unresolved. The CDR3 has 14 amino acids. Germline V gives CDR1 LNHDA, CDR2 SQIVND (reference sequence). The V end was cut by 4 bases, the J end by 3 bases, with 7 bases between.